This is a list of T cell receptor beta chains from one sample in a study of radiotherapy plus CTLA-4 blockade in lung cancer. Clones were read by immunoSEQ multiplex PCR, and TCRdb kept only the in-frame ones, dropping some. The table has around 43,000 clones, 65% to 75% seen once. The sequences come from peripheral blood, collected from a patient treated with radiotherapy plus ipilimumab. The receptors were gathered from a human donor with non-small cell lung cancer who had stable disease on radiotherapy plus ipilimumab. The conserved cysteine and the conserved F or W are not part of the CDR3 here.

CDR3 protein: ASSLEQGARD
J gene: TRBJ2-3
V gene: TRBV5-1

CDR3 protein: ASTRGGQQETQY
J gene: TRBJ2-5
V gene: TRBV6-1

CDR3 protein: ASSVSAAGVYGYT
J gene: TRBJ1-2
V gene: TRBV9

CDR3 protein: ASSKTGTSGGLQNTGELF
J gene: TRBJ2-2
V gene: TRBV21-1

CDR3 protein: ASSGDRGSRDEQF
J gene: TRBJ2-1
V gene: TRBV2

CDR3 protein: ASSSQGNGYT
J gene: TRBJ1-2
V gene: TRBV6-6

CDR3 protein: AWSVLLFAGEQF
J gene: TRBJ2-1
V gene: TRBV30

CDR3 protein: ASSYGGGHSYEQY
J gene: TRBJ2-7
V gene: TRBV6-5

CDR3 protein: ASSEALGQVIYT
J gene: TRBJ1-2
V gene: TRBV6-1

CDR3 protein: ASGWGGNQPQH
J gene: TRBJ1-5
V gene: TRBV12-5

CDR3 protein: ASTQEGTVGETQY
J gene: TRBJ2-5
V gene: TRBV5-1

CDR3 protein: AWGIRQDYNSPLH
J gene: TRBJ1-6
V gene: TRBV30

CDR3 protein: ASRGGQGDYQPQH
J gene: TRBJ1-5
V gene: TRBV19

CDR3 protein: AWGTGQAVGEQY
J gene: TRBJ2-7
V gene: TRBV30

CDR3 protein: ASSTASGGWGNIQY
J gene: TRBJ2-4
V gene: TRBV19

CDR3 protein: ASSLVPGQSEAF
J gene: TRBJ1-1
V gene: TRBV7-2

CDR3 protein: ASRRDRGGNQPQH
J gene: TRBJ1-5
V gene: TRBV6-1

CDR3 protein: ASRGLGGSYEQY
J gene: TRBJ2-7
V gene: TRBV10-2

CDR3 protein: ASSVEQRYGYT
J gene: TRBJ1-2
V gene: TRBV9

CDR3 protein: ASSRDRGREETQY
J gene: TRBJ2-5
V gene: TRBV7-9

CDR3 protein: ASRAGLADTGELF
J gene: TRBJ2-2
V gene: TRBV2

CDR3 protein: ASRTGSYGYT
J gene: TRBJ1-2
V gene: TRBV19

CDR3 protein: ASSIGDNYGYT
J gene: TRBJ1-2
V gene: TRBV19

CDR3 protein: ASPTVRNNQPQH
J gene: TRBJ1-5
V gene: TRBV21-1

CDR3 protein: ASSPPTTSYNEQF
J gene: TRBJ2-1
V gene: TRBV18

CDR3 protein: ASRETGYGYT
J gene: TRBJ1-2
V gene: TRBV19

CDR3 protein: ASSLGGQGVRGNTIY
J gene: TRBJ1-3
V gene: TRBV7-2

CDR3 protein: ASKRRGWETQY
J gene: TRBJ2-5
V gene: TRBV6-1

CDR3 protein: ASSTAGGFYGYT
J gene: TRBJ1-2
V gene: TRBV6-5

CDR3 protein: ASRLKRPELILSGNTIY
J gene: TRBJ1-3
V gene: TRBV12-2

CDR3 protein: SVGGWETQY
J gene: TRBJ2-5
V gene: TRBV29-1

CDR3 protein: ASSPRRGALPNEQY
J gene: TRBJ2-7
V gene: TRBV9

CDR3 protein: ASSPSQVYNEQF
J gene: TRBJ2-1
V gene: TRBV7-8

CDR3 protein: ASSMGPGGPYEQY
J gene: TRBJ2-7
V gene: TRBV19

CDR3 protein: ASSPRETTTGELF
J gene: TRBJ2-2
V gene: TRBV6-4

CDR3 protein: ASSLGQMNTEAF
J gene: TRBJ1-1
V gene: TRBV11-3

CDR3 protein: ASSIRTGSAYEQY
J gene: TRBJ2-7
V gene: TRBV7-2

CDR3 protein: ASSPGTGMNTEAF
J gene: TRBJ1-1
V gene: TRBV18

CDR3 protein: ASTRQGGTEAF
J gene: TRBJ1-1
V gene: TRBV6-6

CDR3 protein: ASSYQALTYGYT
J gene: TRBJ1-2
V gene: TRBV6-5

CDR3 protein: ASSLARRLAGGKKNEQF
J gene: TRBJ2-1
V gene: TRBV7-8

CDR3 protein: ASSIGSRGQETQY
J gene: TRBJ2-5
V gene: TRBV19

CDR3 protein: ASSAFLATKVHNEKLF
J gene: TRBJ1-4
V gene: TRBV21-1

CDR3 protein: ASKGPRTGSPGNTIY
J gene: TRBJ1-3
V gene: TRBV19

CDR3 protein: ASGGQGWGEQY
J gene: TRBJ2-7
V gene: TRBV19

CDR3 protein: ASSWGLDSNQPQH
J gene: TRBJ1-5
V gene: TRBV5-6

CDR3 protein: ASSLIGVGYT
J gene: TRBJ1-2
V gene: TRBV5-1

CDR3 protein: ASSQSFGLAGGPDTQY
J gene: TRBJ2-3
V gene: TRBV4-3

CDR3 protein: ASRAAGTGATYGYT
J gene: TRBJ1-2
V gene: TRBV2

CDR3 protein: ASSLSAGTNEKLF
J gene: TRBJ1-4
V gene: TRBV18

CDR3 protein: ASSVFGAVHGYT
J gene: TRBJ1-2
V gene: TRBV9

CDR3 protein: ASSSGVSSTDTQY
J gene: TRBJ2-3
V gene: TRBV11-3

CDR3 protein: ASSFRGTGNTIY
J gene: TRBJ1-3
V gene: TRBV7-2